The next 2 T cell receptor beta chains were all read from a single sample in a study of spatial heterogeneity in lung cancer. In TCRdb, the 5' RACE reads were re-called with MiXCR into one record per CDR3 protein. The sample lists 110,000 or so distinct CDR3 sequences; about a tenth were seen once. Time point denoted: blood at routine non-recurrence follow-up after resection. The input for sequencing was PBMCs, taken at follow-up. Receptor source: a female donor with early-stage non-small cell lung cancer.

The rearrangement joins TRBV5-1 to TRBJ2-3; no reliable D call. Trimming took 0 bases from V and 10 from J, leaving 9 bases between them. Germline CDR1 reads SGHRS; CDR2 reads YFSETQ. The CDR3 length is 12 residues. The CDR3 spells CASSLDFEAQYF. CDR3 DNA sequence: TGCGCCAGCAGCTTGGATTTTGAGGCGCAGTATTTT.

V is TRBV2 and J is TRBJ2-5, with TRBD1 identical over 8 bases. This CDR3 comprises 15 residues. Germline lookup yields CDR1 SNHLY and CDR2 FYNNEI. Losses at the gene ends were 6 bases for V and 2 bases for J; bases not matched to a gene: 8. This CDR3 is CASSYRQGRQETQYF. For the CDR3, the DNA is TGTGCCAGCAGCTACCGACAGGGGAGACAAGAGACCCAGTACTTC. The full variable domain, rest sourced from reference TRBV2 and TRBJ2-5, is EPEVTQTPSHQVTQMGQEVILRCVPISNHLYFYWYRQILGQKVEFLVSFYNNEISEKSEIFDDQFSVERPDGSNFTLKIRSTKLEDSAMYFCASSYRQGRQETQYFGPGTRLLVL.